These 3 T cell receptor beta chains share one sample of origin, sequenced in a study of blood T cell repertoires in COVID-19. Clones were sequenced by immunoSEQ multiplex PCR, and TCRdb holds only the in-frame ones, with some missing. The sample records approximately 270,000 clones, more than 75% being singletons. Input material: peripheral blood. The receptors here all came from a man aged 35-49 years with active or convalescent COVID-19.

The chain has TRBV2 and TRBJ1-1; D uncertain. Trimming removed 6 bases at V and 0 bases at J, with 5 bases between. The germline CDR1 and CDR2 sequences are SNHLY and FYNNEI. The CDR3 is 12 residues long. In DNA form, the CDR3 reads TGTGCCAGCAGCCAGTTGAACACTGAAGCTTTCTTT. The encoded protein is CASSQLNTEAFF.

The V and J genes are TRBV2 and TRBJ2-3, with TRBD2 matching over 7 bases. The ends lost 5 bases at V and 1 base at J; junction bases unmatched: 6. The CDR3 is made up of 15 amino acids. CDR1 is SNHLY, CDR2 FYNNEI, per germline. The CDR3 is CASSRGRAGTDTQYF. The CDR3, as DNA: TGTGCCAGCAGTCGAGGGAGGGCCGGCACAGATACGCAGTATTTT.

This clone was detected once. The V and J genes are TRBV7-2 and TRBJ1-2; D is perhaps TRBD1 (5 bases). The CDR3 length is 16 residues. Germline CDR1 reads SGHTA; CDR2 reads FQGNSA. V was clipped by 4 bases and J by 2 bases, with 17 bases between them. CDR3 in amino acids: CASSSGSPGENYGYTF. CDR3 in DNA: TGTGCCAGCAGCTCCGGGAGTCCGGGGGAGAACTATGGCTACACCTTC.